This entry features one TCR beta chain sequence. This sample is drawn from a study of T cells expressing NK-cell markers. Background on the study: Serological testing identified most of the eight sequenced donors as HCMV-seropositive and one as seronegative.

The authors made TCR beta cDNA libraries by 5'RACE template switching. This switching added a universal primer site and UMIs. TCRdb reanalyzed the 5' RACE reads, giving one entry per CDR3 protein sequence and no DNA. This sample's table has under 600,000 distinct CDR3 sequences. The germline CDR1 and CDR2 sequences are DFQATT and SNEGSKA (reference sequence). This CDR3 is 14 amino acids long. The sample was blood T cells: a sorted CD56 or NKG2C T cell subset, CD4+ or CD8+ T cells, or bulk PBMC T cells (not recorded which). The TCR comes from a woman aged 45-65 years in good health. The chain couples TRBV20-1 to TRBJ2-7; lacking DNA, the TRBD1 call made by TCRdb goes unchecked. The CDR3 is CSAEGGQGFHEQYF.